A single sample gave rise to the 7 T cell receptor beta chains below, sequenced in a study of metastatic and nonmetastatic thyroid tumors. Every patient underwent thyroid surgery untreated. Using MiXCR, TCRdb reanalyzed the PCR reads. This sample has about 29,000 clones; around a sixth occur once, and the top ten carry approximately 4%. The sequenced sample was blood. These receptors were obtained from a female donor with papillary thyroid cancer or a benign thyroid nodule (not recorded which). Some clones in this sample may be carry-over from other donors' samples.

CDR3 coding DNA: TGCAGTGCTAGAGATGATACGCGAAACACCGGGGAGCTGTTTTTT. It codes for CSARDDTRNTGELFF. V gene TRBV20-1 combines with J gene TRBJ2-2; D remains unclear. Germline loops: CDR1 DFQATT, CDR2 SNEGSKA (reference sequence). The CDR3 runs 15 residues. Trimming pared 0 bases from V and 2 bases from J, leaving 10 bases between.

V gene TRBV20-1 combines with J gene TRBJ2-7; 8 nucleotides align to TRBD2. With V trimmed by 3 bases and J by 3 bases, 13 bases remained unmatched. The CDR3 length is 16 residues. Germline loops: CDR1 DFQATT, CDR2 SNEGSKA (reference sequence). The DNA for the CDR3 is TGCAGTGCTAGGGGACTAGAGGGAGTCTACAACTACGAGCAGTACTTC. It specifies CSARGLEGVYNYEQYF.

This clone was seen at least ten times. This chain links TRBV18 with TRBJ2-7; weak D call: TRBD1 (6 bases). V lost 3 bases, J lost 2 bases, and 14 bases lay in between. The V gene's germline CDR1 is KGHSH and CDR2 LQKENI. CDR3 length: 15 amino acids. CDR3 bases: TGTGCCAGCTCACCGTCTCCACAGGGCCCCTACGAGCAGTACTTC. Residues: CASSPSPQGPYEQYF.

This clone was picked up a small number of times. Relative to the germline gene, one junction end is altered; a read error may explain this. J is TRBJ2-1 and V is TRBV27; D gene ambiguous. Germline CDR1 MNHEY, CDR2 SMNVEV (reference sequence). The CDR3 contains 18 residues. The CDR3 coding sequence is TGTGCCAACAGTTCTTACAGCAGGTACCTATCCTCCTACAATGAGCAGTTCTTC. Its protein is CANSSYSRYLSSYNEQFF.

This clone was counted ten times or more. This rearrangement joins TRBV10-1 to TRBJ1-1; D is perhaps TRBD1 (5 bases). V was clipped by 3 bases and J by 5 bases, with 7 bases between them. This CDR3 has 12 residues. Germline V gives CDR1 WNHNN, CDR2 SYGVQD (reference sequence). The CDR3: CASSDRGTEAFF. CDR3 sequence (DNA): TGCGCCAGCAGTGATAGGGGTACTGAAGCTTTCTTT.

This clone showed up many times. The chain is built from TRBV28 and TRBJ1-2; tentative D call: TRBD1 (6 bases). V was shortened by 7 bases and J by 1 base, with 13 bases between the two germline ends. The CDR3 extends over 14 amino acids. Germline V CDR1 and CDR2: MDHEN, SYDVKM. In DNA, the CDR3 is TGTGCCAGCAAAAGGACAGCTCTTAACTATGGCTACACCTTC. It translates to CASKRTALNYGYTF.

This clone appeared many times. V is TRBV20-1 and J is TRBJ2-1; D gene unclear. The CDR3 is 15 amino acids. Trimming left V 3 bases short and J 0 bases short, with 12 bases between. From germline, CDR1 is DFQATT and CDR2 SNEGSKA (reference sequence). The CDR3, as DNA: TGCAGTGCTAGCTCACACGTAGTCTCCTACAATGAGCAGTTCTTC. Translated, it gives CSASSHVVSYNEQFF.